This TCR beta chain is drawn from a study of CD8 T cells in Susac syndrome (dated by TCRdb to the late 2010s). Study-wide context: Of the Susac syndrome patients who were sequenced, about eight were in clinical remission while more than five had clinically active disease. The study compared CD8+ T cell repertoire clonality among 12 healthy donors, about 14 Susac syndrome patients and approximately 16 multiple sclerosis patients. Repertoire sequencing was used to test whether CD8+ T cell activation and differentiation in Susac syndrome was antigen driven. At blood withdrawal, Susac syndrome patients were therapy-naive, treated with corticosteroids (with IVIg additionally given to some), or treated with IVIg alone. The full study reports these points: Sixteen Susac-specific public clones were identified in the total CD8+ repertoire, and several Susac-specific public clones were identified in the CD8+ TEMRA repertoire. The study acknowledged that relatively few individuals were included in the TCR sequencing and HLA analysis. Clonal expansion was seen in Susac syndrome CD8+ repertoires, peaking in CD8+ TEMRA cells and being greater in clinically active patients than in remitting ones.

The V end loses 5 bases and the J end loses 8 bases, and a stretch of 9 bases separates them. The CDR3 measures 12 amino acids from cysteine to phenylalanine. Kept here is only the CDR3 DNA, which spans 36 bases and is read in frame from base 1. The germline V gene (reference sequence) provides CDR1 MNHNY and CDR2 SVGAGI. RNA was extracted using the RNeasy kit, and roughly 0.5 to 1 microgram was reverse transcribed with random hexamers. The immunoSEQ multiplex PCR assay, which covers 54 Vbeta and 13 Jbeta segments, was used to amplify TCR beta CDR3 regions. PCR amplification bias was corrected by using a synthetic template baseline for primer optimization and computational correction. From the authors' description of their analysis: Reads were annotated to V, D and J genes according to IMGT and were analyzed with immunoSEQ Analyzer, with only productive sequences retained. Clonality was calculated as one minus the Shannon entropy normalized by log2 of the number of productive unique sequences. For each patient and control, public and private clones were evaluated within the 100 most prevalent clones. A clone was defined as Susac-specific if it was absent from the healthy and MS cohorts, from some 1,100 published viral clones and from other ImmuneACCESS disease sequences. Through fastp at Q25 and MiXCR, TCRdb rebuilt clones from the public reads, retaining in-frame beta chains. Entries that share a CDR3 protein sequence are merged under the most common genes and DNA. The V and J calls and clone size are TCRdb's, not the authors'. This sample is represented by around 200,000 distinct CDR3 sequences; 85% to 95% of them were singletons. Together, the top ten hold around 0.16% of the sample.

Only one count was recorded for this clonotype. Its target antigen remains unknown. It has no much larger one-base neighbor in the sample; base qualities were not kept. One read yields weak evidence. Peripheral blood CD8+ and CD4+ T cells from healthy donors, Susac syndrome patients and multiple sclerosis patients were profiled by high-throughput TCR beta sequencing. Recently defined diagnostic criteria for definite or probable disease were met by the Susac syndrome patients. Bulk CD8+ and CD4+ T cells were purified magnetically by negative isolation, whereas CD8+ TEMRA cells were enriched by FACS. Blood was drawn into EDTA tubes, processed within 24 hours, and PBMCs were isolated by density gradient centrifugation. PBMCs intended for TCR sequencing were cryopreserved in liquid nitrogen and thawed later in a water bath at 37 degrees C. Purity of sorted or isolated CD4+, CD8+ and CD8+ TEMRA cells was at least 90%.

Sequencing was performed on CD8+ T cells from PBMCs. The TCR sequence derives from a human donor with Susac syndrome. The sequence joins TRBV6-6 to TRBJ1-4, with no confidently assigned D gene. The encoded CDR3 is CASSRSGEKLFF. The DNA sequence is TGTGCCAGCAGTCGGTCAGGCGAAAAACTGTTTTTT.